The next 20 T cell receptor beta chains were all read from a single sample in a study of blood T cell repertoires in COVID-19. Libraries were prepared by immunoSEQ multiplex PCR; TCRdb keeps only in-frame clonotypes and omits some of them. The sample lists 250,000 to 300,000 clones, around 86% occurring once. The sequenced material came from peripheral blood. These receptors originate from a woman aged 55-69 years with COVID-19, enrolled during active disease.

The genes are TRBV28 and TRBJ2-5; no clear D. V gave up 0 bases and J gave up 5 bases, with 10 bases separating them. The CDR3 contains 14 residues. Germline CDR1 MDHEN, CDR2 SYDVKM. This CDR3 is CASSLWSTGETQYF. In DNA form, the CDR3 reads TGTGCCAGCAGTTTATGGTCGACCGGGGAGACCCAGTACTTC.

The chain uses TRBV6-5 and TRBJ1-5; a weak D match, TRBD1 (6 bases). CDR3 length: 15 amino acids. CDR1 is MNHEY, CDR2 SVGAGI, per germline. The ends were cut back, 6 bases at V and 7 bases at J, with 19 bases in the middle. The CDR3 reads CASRSSAGAGQPQHF. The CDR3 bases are TGTGCCAGCAGGTCGTCGGCGGGGGCTGGGCAGCCCCAGCATTTT.

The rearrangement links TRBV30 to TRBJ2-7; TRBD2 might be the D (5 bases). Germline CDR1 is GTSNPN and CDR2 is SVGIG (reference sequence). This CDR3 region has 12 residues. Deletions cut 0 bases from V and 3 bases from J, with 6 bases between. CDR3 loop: CAWSVEGYEQYF. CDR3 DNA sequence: TGTGCCTGGAGTGTAGAGGGCTACGAGCAGTACTTC.

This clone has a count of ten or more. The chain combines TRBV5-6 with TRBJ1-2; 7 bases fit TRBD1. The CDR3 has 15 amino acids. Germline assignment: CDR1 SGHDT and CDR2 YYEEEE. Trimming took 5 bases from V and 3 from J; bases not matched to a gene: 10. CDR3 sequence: CASRLGGSGDYGYTF. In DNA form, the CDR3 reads TGTGCCAGCAGGCTAGGGGGCTCGGGCGACTATGGCTACACCTTC.

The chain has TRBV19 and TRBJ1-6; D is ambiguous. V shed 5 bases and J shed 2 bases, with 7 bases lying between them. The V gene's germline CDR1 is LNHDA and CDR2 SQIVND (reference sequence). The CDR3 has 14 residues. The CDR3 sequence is CASSEGAYNSPLHF. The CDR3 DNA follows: TGTGCCAGTAGTGAGGGAGCCTATAATTCACCCCTCCACTTT.

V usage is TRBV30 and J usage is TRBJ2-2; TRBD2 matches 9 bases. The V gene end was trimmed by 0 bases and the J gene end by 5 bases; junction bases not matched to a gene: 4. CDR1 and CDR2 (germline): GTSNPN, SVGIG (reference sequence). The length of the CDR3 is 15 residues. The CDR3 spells CAWSVRSGRTGELFF. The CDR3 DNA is TGTGCCTGGAGTGTAAGGAGCGGGAGGACCGGGGAGCTGTTTTTT.

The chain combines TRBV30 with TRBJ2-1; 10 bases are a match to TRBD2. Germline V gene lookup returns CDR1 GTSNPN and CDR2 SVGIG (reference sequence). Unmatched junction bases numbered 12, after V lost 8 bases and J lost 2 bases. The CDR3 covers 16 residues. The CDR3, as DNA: TGTGCCCTAAAAAGGACTAGCGGCGACCCCTACAATGAGCAGTTCTTC. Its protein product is CALKRTSGDPYNEQFF.

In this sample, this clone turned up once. The CDR3 protein is CAWSLTGRETQYF. Here the CDR3 DNA reads TGTGCCTGGAGTCTTACTGGGAGAGAGACCCAGTACTTC. This sequence joins TRBV30 and TRBJ2-5, with D maybe TRBD2 (5 bases). V lost 2 bases, J lost 4 bases, and 11 bases lay in between. This CDR3 region has 13 residues. CDR1 is GTSNPN, CDR2 SVGIG, per germline (reference sequence).

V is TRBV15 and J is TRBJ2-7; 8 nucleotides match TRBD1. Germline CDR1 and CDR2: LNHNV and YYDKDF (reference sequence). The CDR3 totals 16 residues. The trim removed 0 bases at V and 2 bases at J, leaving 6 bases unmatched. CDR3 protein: CATSRDGTGGTYEQYF. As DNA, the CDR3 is TGTGCCACCAGCAGAGATGGGACAGGCGGGACCTACGAGCAGTACTTC.

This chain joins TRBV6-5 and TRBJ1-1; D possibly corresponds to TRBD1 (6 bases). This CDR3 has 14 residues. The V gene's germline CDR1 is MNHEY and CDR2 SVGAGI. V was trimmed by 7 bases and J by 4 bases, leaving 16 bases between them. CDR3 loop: CASNRQGLATEAFF. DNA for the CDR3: TGTGCCAGCAACCGTCAGGGGTTGGCCACTGAAGCTTTCTTT.

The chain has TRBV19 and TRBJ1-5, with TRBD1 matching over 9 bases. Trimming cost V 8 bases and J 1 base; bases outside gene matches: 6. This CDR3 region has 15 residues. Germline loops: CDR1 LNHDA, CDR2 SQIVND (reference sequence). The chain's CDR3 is CASEIGTGSNQPQHF. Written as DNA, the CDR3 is TGTGCCAGTGAGATCGGGACAGGGAGCAATCAGCCCCAGCATTTT.

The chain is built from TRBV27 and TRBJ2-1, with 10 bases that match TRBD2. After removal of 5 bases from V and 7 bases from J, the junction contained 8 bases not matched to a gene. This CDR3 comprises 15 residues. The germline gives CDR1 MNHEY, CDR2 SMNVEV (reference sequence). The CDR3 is CASSPTSGLNNEQFF. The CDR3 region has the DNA TGTGCCAGCAGTCCGACTAGCGGGCTTAATAATGAGCAGTTCTTC.

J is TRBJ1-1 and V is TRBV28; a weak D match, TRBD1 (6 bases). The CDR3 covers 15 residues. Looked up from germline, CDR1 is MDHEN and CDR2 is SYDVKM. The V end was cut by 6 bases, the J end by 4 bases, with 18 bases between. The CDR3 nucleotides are TGTGCCAGCAGGAGGAGTACCGGGGGGCTCACTGAAGCTTTCTTT. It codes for CASRRSTGGLTEAFF.

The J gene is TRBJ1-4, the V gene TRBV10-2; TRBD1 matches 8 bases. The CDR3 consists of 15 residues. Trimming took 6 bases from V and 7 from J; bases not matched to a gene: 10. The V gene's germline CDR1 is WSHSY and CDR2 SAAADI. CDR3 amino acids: CASSAGGAYGEKLFF. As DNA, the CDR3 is TGCGCCAGCAGCGCAGGGGGCGCGTATGGTGAAAAACTGTTTTTT.

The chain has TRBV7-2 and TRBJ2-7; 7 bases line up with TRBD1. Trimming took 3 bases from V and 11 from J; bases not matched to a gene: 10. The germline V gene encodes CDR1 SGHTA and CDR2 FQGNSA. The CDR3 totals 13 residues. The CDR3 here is CASSLGSGQMEYF. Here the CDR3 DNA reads TGTGCCAGCAGCTTGGGCTCGGGACAGATGGAGTACTTC.

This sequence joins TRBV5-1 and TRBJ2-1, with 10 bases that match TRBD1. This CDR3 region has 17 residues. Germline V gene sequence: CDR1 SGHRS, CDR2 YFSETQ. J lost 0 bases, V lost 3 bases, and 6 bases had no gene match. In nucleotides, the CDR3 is TGCGCCAGCAGCTCGGGACAGGGGATGAGCTCCTACAATGAGCAGTTCTTC. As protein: CASSSGQGMSSYNEQFF.

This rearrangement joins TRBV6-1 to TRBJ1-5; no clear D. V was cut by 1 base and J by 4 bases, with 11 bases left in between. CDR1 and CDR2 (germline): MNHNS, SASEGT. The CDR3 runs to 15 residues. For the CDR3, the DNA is TGTGCCAGCAGTGAAGGCGCCCCAGGAAATCAGCCCCAGCATTTT. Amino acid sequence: CASSEGAPGNQPQHF.

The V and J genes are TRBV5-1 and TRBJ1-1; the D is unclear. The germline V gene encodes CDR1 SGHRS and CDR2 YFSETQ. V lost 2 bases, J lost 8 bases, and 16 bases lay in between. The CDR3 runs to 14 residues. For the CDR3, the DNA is TGCGCCAGCAGCTTAGGTCGGGGAAGTAAGGAAGCTTTCTTT. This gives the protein CASSLGRGSKEAFF.

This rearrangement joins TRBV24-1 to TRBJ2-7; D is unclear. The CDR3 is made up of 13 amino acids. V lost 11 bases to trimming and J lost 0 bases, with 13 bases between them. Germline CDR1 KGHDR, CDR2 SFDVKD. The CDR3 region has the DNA TGTGCCAACCCCCTAGGAGTCTCCTACGAGCAGTACTTC. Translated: CANPLGVSYEQYF.

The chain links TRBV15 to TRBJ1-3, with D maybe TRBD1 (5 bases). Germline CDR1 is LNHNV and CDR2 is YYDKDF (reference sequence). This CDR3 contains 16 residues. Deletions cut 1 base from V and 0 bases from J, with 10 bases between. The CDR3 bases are TGTGCCACCAGCAGAGCAGGGACTAACTCTGGAAACACCATATATTTT. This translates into CATSRAGTNSGNTIYF.